This TCR beta chain was observed in a study of blood T cell repertoires in COVID-19. As for the study in general: Donors in the United States, Italy and Spain gave samples during acute or convalescent COVID-19.

In the source study's methods: By means of reference gene primer amplification, nucleated cell counts were estimated. Generated by immunoSEQ multiplex PCR, the TCRdb table keeps only in-frame clones and is missing some. D and trimming were read from the DNA, whereas the V and J calls and clone size are those reported in that table. The table records over 120,000 clones, approximately 89% of them present only once. This TCR came from a human donor in a cohort sampled during active COVID-19. The sample taken for sequencing was peripheral blood.

The CDR3 here is CASNPWGGVAEGYTF. The DNA of the CDR3 is TGTGCCAGCAACCCATGGGGGGGGGTAGCAGAAGGCTACACCTTC. The V gene is TRBV2, the J gene TRBJ1-2, with D perhaps matching TRBD1 (5 bases). Germline V CDR1 and CDR2: SNHLY, FYNNEI. V was trimmed by 7 bases and J by 8 bases, leaving 23 bases between them. This CDR3 region has 15 residues.